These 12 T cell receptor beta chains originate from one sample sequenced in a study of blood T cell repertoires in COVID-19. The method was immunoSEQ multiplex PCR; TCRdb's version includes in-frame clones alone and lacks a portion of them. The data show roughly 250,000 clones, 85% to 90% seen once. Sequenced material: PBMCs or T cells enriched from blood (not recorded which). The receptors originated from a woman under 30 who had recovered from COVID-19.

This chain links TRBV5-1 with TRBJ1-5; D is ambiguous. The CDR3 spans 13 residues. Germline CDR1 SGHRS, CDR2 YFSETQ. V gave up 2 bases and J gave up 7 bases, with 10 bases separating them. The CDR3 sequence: CASSLSLSQPQHF. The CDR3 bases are TGCGCCAGCAGCTTATCCTTGAGCCAGCCCCAGCATTTT. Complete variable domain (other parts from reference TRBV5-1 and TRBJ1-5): KAGVTQTPRYLIKTRGQQVTLSCSPISGHRSVSWYQQTPGQGLQFLFEYFSETQRNKGNFPGRFSGRQFSNSRSEMNVSTLELGDSALYLCASSLSLSQPQHFGDGTRLSIL.

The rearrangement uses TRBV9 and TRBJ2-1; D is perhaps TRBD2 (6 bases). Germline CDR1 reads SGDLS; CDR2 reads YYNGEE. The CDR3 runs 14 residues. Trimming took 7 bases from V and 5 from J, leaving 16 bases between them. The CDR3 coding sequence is TGTGCCAGCTCCCTCTGGGGCGGGAACAATGAGCAGTTCTTC. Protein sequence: CASSLWGGNNEQFF. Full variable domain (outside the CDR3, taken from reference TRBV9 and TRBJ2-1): DSGVTQTPKHLITATGQRVTLRCSPRSGDLSVYWYQQSLDQGLQFLIQYYNGEERAKGNILERFSAQQFPDLHSELNLSSLELGDSALYFCASSLWGGNNEQFFGPGTRLTVL.

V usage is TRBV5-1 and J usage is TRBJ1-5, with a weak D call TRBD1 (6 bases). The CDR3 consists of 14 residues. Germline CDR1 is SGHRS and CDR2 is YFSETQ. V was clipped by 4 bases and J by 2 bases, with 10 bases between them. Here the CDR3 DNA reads TGCGCCAGCAGCCCCTCAGGGGGCAATCAGCCCCAGCATTTT. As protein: CASSPSGGNQPQHF.

CDR3 nucleotides: TGTGCCTGGAGCCCTATCGACACGTACTCTGGGGCCAACGTCCTGACTTTC. It is translated as CAWSPIDTYSGANVLTF. J is TRBJ2-6 and V is TRBV30; D call uncertain. V was trimmed by 3 bases and J by 0 bases, leaving 15 bases between them. The germline V gene has CDR1 GTSNPN and CDR2 SVGIG (reference sequence). There are 17 residues in the CDR3.

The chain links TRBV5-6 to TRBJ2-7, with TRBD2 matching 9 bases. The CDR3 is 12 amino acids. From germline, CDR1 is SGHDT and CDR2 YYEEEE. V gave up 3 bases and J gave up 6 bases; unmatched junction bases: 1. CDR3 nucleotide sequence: TGTGCCAGCAGCTATAGCGGGGGCGAGCAGTACTTC. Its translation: CASSYSGGEQYF.

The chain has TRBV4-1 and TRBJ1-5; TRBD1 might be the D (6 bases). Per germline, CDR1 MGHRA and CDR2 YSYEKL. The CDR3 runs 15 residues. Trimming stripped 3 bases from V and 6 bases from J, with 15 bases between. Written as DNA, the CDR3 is TGCGCCAGCAGCCAGGGACATCTCTCAGGTCAGCCCCAGCATTTT. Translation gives CASSQGHLSGQPQHF.

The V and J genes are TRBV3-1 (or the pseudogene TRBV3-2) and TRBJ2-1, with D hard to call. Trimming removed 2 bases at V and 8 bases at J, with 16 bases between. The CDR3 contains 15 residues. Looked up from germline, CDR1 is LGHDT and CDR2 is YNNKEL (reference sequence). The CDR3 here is CASSQRYPVPHEQFF. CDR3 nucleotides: TGTGCCAGCAGCCAACGGTATCCCGTTCCACATGAGCAGTTCTTC.

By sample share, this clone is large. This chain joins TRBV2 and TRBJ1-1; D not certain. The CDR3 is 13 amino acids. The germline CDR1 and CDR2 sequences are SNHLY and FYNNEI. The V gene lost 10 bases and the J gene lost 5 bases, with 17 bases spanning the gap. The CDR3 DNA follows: TGTGCCATCTTAACCCCTCACGCGACTGAAGCTTTCTTT. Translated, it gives CAILTPHATEAFF.

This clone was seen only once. This CDR3 is CASSLSGGRNSPLHF. In nucleotides, the CDR3 is TGTGCCAGCAGCTTATCCGGGGGACGTAATTCACCCCTCCACTTT. The gene calls are TRBV7-8 and TRBJ1-6; D is perhaps TRBD1 (5 bases). The CDR3 is made up of 15 amino acids. Germline CDR1 and CDR2: SGHVS and FQNEAQ. V was trimmed by 2 bases and J by 6 bases, leaving 11 bases between them.

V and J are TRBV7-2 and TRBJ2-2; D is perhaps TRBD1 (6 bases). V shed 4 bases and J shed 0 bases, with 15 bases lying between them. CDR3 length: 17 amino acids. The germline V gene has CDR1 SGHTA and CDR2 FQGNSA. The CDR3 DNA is TGTGCCAGCAGCTCCCCCGGGACACCGACGAACACCGGGGAGCTGTTTTTT. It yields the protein CASSSPGTPTNTGELFF.

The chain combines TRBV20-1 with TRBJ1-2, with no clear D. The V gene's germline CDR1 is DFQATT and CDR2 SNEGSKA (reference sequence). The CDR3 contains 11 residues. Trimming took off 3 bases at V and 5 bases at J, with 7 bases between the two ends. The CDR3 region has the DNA TGCAGTGCTAGTCGAGATTATGGCTACACCTTC. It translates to CSASRDYGYTF.

This chain's CDR3 is CASSSRQISGNTIYF. The DNA of the CDR3 is TGTGCCAGCAGCTCCCGACAGATCTCTGGAAACACCATATATTTT. The chain uses TRBV11-1 and TRBJ1-3; a possible D gene is TRBD1 (5 bases). Germline CDR1 and CDR2: SGHAT and FQDESV (reference sequence). V was trimmed by 4 bases and J by 0 bases, leaving 10 bases between them. This CDR3 contains 15 residues. Filled out from reference TRBV11-1 and TRBJ1-3, the complete variable domain reads EAEVAQSPRYKITEKSQAVAFWCDPISGHATLYWYRQILGQGPELLVQFQDESVVDDSQLPKDRFSAERLKGVDSTLKIQPAELGDSAMYLCASSSRQISGNTIYFGEGSWLTVV.